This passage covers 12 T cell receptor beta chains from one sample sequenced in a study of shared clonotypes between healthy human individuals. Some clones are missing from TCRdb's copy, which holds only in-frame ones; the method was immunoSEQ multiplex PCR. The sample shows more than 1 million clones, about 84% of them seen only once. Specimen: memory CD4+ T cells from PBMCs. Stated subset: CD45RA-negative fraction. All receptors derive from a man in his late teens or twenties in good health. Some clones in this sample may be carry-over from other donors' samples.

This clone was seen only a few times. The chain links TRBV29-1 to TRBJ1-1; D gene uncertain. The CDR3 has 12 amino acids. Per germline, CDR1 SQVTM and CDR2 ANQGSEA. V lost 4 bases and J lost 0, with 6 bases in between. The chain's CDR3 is CSVATMNTEAFF. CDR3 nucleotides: TGCAGCGTTGCAACCATGAACACTGAAGCTTTCTTT.

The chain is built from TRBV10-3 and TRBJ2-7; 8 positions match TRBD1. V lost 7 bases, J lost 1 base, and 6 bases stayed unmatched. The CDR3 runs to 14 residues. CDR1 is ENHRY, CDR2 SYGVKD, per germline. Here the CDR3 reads CAIMEGTGSYEQYF. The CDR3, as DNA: TGTGCCATCATGGAAGGGACAGGATCCTACGAGCAGTACTTC.

The CDR3 DNA sequence: TGCGCCAGCAGCTTGTCCACTAGCGCGACCTACGAGCAGTACTTC. Translating it yields CASSLSTSATYEQYF. The V call is TRBV5-1, the J call TRBJ2-7; 7 bases line up with TRBD2. Trimming removed 1 base from V and 2 bases from J; junction bases left unmatched: 6. This CDR3 comprises 15 residues. Germline values: CDR1 SGHRS, CDR2 YFSETQ.

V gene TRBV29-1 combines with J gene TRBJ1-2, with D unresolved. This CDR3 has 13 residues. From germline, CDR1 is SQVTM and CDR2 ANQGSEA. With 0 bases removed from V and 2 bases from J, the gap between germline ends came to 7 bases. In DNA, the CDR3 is TGCAGCGTTGAAGACTCACTAAACTATGGCTACACCTTC. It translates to CSVEDSLNYGYTF. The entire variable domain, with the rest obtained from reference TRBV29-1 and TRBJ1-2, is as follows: SAVISQKPSRDICQRGTSLTIQCQVDSQVTMMFWYRQQPGQSLTLIATANQGSEATYESGFVIDKFPISRPNLTFSTLTVSNMSPEDSSIYLCSVEDSLNYGYTFGSGTRLTVV.

The CDR3 loop is CASSISWAASSAIGGNTIYF. The CDR3 bases are TGTGCCAGTAGTATTTCGTGGGCCGCTTCCTCCGCCATCGGTGGAAACACCATATATTTT. This sequence joins TRBV19 and TRBJ1-3; no definite D call. The germline V gene has CDR1 LNHDA and CDR2 SQIVND (reference sequence). The CDR3 loop spans 20 amino acids. V was cut by 3 bases and J by 3 bases, with 27 bases left in between.

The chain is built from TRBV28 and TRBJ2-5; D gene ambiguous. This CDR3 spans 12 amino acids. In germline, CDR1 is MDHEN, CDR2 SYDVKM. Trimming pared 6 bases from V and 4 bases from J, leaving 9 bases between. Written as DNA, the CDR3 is TGTGCCAGCAGAGGACCACGAGAGACCCAGTACTTC. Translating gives CASRGPRETQYF.

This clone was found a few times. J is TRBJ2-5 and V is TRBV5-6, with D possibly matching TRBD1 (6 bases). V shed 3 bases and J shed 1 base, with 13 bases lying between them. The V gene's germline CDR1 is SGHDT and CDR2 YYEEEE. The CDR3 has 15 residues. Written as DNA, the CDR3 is TGTGCCAGCAGCTCGGGCCGAGGGGGCCAAGAGACCCAGTACTTC. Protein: CASSSGRGGQETQYF.

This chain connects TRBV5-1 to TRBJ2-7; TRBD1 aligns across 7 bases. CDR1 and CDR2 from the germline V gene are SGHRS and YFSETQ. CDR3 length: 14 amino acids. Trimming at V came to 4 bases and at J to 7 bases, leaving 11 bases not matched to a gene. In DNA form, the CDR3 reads TGCGCCAGCAGCACCTTTACAGGGGCCCGGGAGCAGTACTTC. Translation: CASSTFTGAREQYF.

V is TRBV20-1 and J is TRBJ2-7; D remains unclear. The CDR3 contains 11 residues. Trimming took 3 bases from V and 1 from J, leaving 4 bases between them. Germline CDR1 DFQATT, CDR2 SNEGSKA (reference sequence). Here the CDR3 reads CSASLSYEQYF. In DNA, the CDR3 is TGCAGTGCTAGCCTATCCTACGAGCAGTACTTC.

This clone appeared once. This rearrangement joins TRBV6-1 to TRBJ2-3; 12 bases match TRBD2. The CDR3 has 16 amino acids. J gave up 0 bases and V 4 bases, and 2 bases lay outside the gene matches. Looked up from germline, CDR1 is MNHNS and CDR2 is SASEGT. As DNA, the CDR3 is TGTGCCAGCAGTGGAACTAGCGGGAGGAGCACAGATACGCAGTATTTT. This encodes CASSGTSGRSTDTQYF.

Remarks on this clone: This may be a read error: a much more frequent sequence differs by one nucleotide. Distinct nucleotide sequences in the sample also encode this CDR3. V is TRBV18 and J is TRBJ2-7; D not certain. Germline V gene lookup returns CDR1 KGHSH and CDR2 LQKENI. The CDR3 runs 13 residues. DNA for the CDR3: TGTGCCAGCTCACCAGTTCCCTCGGCAGAGCAGTACTTT. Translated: CASSPVPSAEQYF.

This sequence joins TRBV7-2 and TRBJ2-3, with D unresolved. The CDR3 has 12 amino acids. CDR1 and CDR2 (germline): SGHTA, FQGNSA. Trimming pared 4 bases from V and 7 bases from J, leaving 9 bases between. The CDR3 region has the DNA TGTGCCAGCAGCTCCCTACTCTATACGCAGTATTTT. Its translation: CASSSLLYTQYF.